A selection of T cell receptor beta chains follows, all from one sample in a study of shared clonotypes between healthy human individuals. Data came from immunoSEQ multiplex PCR; TCRdb stores just in-frame clones and leaves some out. The sample carries around 600,000 clones, roughly 95% recorded once. Sequencing was done on a sample of naive CD8+ T cells sorted from blood. These receptor sequences come from a woman aged 25 to 39 in good health. The CDR3 runs from the conserved cysteine through the conserved F or W. Fields, in order: D gene, V gene, clone size, J gene, CDR3 protein, CDR3 DNA. The D gene is left open where the match is weak. Size tells how often a clone was seen (once, few, many) or the class of an expanded clone, and some rows leave it out.

TRBD2	TRBV27	NA	TRBJ2-7	CASSLGTSAYEQYF	TGTGCCAGCAGTCTAGGGACTAGCGCCTACGAGCAGTACTTC
NA	TRBV11-2	NA	TRBJ1-2	CASSPRGPYGYTF	TGTGCCAGCAGCCCACGGGGGCCCTATGGCTACACCTTC
TRBD2	TRBV7-8	NA	TRBJ2-7	CASSLDPGTSGSSYEQYF	TGTGCCAGCAGCTTAGACCCGGGGACTAGCGGGAGCTCCTACGAGCAGTACTTC
NA	TRBV6-5	NA	TRBJ1-2	CASSYSDGERYGYTF	TGTGCCAGCAGTTACTCGGACGGAGAGCGCTATGGCTACACCTTC
TRBD2	TRBV14	NA	TRBJ2-7	CASSQFGRGRGEQYF	TGTGCCAGCAGCCAATTTGGGAGGGGACGTGGCGAGCAGTACTTC
NA	TRBV6-5	NA	TRBJ1-1	CASSSIRQDPNTEAFF	TGTGCCAGCAGTTCGATTCGACAGGACCCGAACACTGAAGCTTTCTTT
NA	TRBV27	NA	TRBJ2-7	CASSFLGGRMDEQYF	TGTGCCAGCAGTTTCTTGGGGGGGCGGATGGACGAGCAGTACTTC
TRBD1	TRBV13	NA	TRBJ2-1	CASRPGTGQGADNEQFF	TGTGCCAGCAGACCCGGGACGGGGCAGGGGGCCGACAATGAGCAGTTCTTC
NA	TRBV2	NA	TRBJ1-1	CASSSEAFF	TGTGCCAGCAGCAGTGAAGCTTTCTTT
NA	TRBV5-1	NA	TRBJ2-7	CASSYLGAGAYEQYF	TGCGCCAGCAGCTACCTTGGGGCAGGGGCCTACGAGCAGTACTTC
TRBD1	TRBV6-1	NA	TRBJ1-2	CASSDGQGARYGYTF	TGTGCCAGCAGTGACGGACAGGGGGCGAGGTATGGCTACACCTTC
NA	TRBV4-1	NA	TRBJ2-7	CASSQDLVGKQYF	TGCGCCAGCAGCCAAGATTTGGTAGGAAAGCAGTACTTC
TRBD1	TRBV6-5	NA	TRBJ2-1	CASSKSTGAVGQFF	TGTGCCAGCAGTAAATCTACAGGGGCGGTCGGGCAGTTCTTC
NA	TRBV10-2	NA	TRBJ2-7	CASSVGEQYF	TGCGCCAGCAGTGTGGGGGAGCAGTACTTC
TRBD1	TRBV30	NA	TRBJ1-1	CAWSFTGAPEAFF	TGTGCCTGGAGTTTCACAGGGGCCCCTGAAGCTTTCTTT
NA	TRBV19	NA	TRBJ2-1	CASRWGNYNEQFF	TGTGCCAGTCGGTGGGGAAACTACAATGAGCAGTTCTTC
NA	TRBV28	NA	TRBJ1-1	CASSLKGNTEAFF	TGTGCCAGCAGTTTGAAGGGAAACACTGAAGCTTTCTTT
TRBD2	TRBV28	NA	TRBJ2-1	CASSLAGGTYNEQFF	TGTGCCAGCAGCCTAGCGGGAGGCACCTACAATGAGCAGTTCTTC
NA	TRBV27	NA	TRBJ2-7	CASRKTDTYDWYLGEGYYEQYF	TGTGCCAGCCGTAAGACAGATACCTACGATTGGTATTTGGGAGAGGGCTACTACGAGCAGTACTTC
NA	TRBV9	NA	TRBJ2-1	CASSVGGTAGSYNEQFF	TGTGCCAGCAGCGTAGGTGGGACCGCCGGGTCCTACAATGAGCAGTTCTTC
NA	TRBV27	NA	TRBJ1-1	CASSLQDGSNTEAFF	TGTGCCAGCAGTCTCCAGGACGGATCGAACACTGAAGCTTTCTTT
NA	TRBV5-1	NA	TRBJ1-1	CASTVALGDTEAFF	TGCGCCAGCACCGTAGCTCTCGGGGACACTGAAGCTTTCTTT
NA	TRBV5-1	NA	TRBJ2-7	CASSWDGGASSYEQYF	TGCGCCAGCAGCTGGGATGGCGGGGCCAGCTCCTACGAGCAGTACTTC
NA	TRBV2	NA	TRBJ2-7	CASSETQETYTSYSYEQYF	TGTGCCAGCAGTGAAACCCAGGAAACCTATACATCCTACTCCTACGAGCAGTACTTC
NA	TRBV5-1	NA	TRBJ2-7	CASSLTGNSYEQYF	TGCGCCAGCAGCTTGACAGGGAACTCCTACGAGCAGTACTTC
NA	TRBV5-6	NA	TRBJ1-3	CASSLASTENTIYF	TGTGCCAGCAGCTTGGCGAGTACAGAAAACACCATATATTTT
NA	TRBV9	NA	TRBJ2-1	CASSVNRGWNEQFF	TGTGCCAGCAGCGTAAACCGAGGGTGGAATGAGCAGTTCTTC
NA	TRBV28	NA	TRBJ2-5	CASSLSRGQETQYF	TGTGCCAGCAGTTTATCGAGAGGTCAAGAGACCCAGTACTTC
TRBD1	TRBV9	NA	TRBJ2-1	CASSQTGTEQFF	TGTGCCAGCAGCCAGACAGGGACTGAGCAGTTCTTC
NA	TRBV29-1	NA	TRBJ2-1	CSVVREFLFNEQFF	TGCAGCGTTGTCCGGGAGTTCCTCTTCAATGAGCAGTTCTTC
NA	TRBV7-9	NA	TRBJ2-5	CASSPGGKRETQYF	TGTGCCAGCAGCCCTGGGGGAAAGAGGGAGACCCAGTACTTC
TRBD1	TRBV2	NA	TRBJ1-1	CATQGPRQGATNTEAFF	TGTGCCACCCAAGGGCCTAGACAGGGGGCGACGAACACTGAAGCTTTCTTT
TRBD2	TRBV7-6	once	TRBJ2-1	CASSLGLAEDSYNEQFF	TGTGCCAGCAGCTTAGGACTAGCGGAAGACTCCTACAATGAGCAGTTCTTC
NA	TRBV25-1	NA	TRBJ2-5	CASSEWGSKTTQYF	TGTGCCAGCAGTGAATGGGGCTCCAAGACCACCCAGTACTTC
TRBD1	TRBV28	NA	TRBJ2-3	CASSATGGFTTDTQYF	TGTGCCAGCAGTGCCACAGGGGGATTTACCACAGATACGCAGTATTTT
NA	TRBV5-8	NA	TRBJ1-2	CASSLAAWGYTF	TGTGCCAGCAGCTTGGCAGCGTGGGGCTACACCTTC
NA	TRBV18	few	TRBJ1-5	CASSPRSRESNQPQHF	TGTGCCAGCTCACCACGGAGCAGAGAAAGCAATCAGCCCCAGCATTTT
NA	TRBV5-5	NA	TRBJ1-5	CASSLTVNQPQHF	TGTGCCAGCAGCTTGACAGTAAATCAGCCCCAGCATTTT
TRBD1	TRBV5-6	NA	TRBJ2-7	CASSRPGTGTYEQYF	TGTGCCAGCAGCCGGCCCGGGACAGGTACCTACGAGCAGTACTTC
NA	TRBV5-4	NA	TRBJ2-7	CASMGAGREQYF	TGTGCCAGCATGGGTGCGGGGCGAGAGCAGTACTTC
TRBD2	TRBV4-1	NA	TRBJ2-7	CASSQGLAGLYEQYF	TGCGCCAGCAGCCAGGGACTAGCGGGACTCTACGAGCAGTACTTC
NA	TRBV28	NA	TRBJ2-2	CASSAGRELFF	TGTGCCAGCAGTGCAGGCAGGGAGCTGTTTTTT
TRBD2	TRBV6-6	NA	TRBJ2-7	CASSSHSGGTYEQYF	TGTGCCAGCAGTTCACATAGCGGGGGAACCTACGAGCAGTACTTC
TRBD1	TRBV2	NA	TRBJ1-5	CASKLTGPYSNQPQHF	TGTGCCAGCAAGCTGACAGGGCCCTATAGCAATCAGCCCCAGCATTTT
NA	TRBV29-1	NA	TRBJ2-7	CSVYTNYEQYF	TGCAGCGTATACACAAACTACGAGCAGTACTTC
NA	TRBV14	NA	TRBJ1-1	CASSQAPEDTEAFF	TGTGCCAGCAGCCAAGCGCCCGAGGACACTGAAGCTTTCTTT
NA	TRBV27	NA	TRBJ2-7	CASSRTVDEQYF	TGTGCCAGCAGTCGGACAGTCGACGAGCAGTACTTC
TRBD1	TRBV2	NA	TRBJ2-7	CASRRGAGQVEQYF	TGTGCCAGCAGACGGGGCGCAGGACAGGTGGAGCAGTACTTC
NA	TRBV13	NA	TRBJ1-5	CASSTPGQPQHF	TGTGCCAGCAGCACCCCGGGTCAGCCCCAGCATTTT
TRBD1	TRBV9	NA	TRBJ2-7	CASSVAGGQAVYEQYF	TGTGCCAGCAGCGTAGCTGGTGGACAGGCCGTCTACGAGCAGTACTTC
TRBD2	TRBV28	NA	TRBJ2-5	CASSEGLQETQYF	TGTGCCAGCAGTGAGGGACTACAAGAGACCCAGTACTTC
NA	TRBV2	NA	TRBJ2-7	CASSGPGGSYEQYF	TGTGCCAGCAGTGGACCGGGTGGGTCCTACGAGCAGTACTTC
TRBD2	TRBV28	once	TRBJ2-1	CASSLGLAGVGAYNEQFF	TGTGCCAGCAGTCTGGGACTAGCGGGAGTCGGCGCCTACAATGAGCAGTTCTTC
NA	TRBV11-2	NA	TRBJ2-7	CASSQRVSATYEQYF	TGTGCCAGCAGCCAACGGGTGTCGGCCACCTACGAGCAGTACTTC
NA	TRBV27	NA	TRBJ2-7	CASSPGRIYEQYF	TGTGCCAGCAGTCCGGGACGGATCTACGAGCAGTACTTC
NA	TRBV28	NA	TRBJ1-5	CASSSLGGVEQPQHF	TGTGCCAGCAGTTCACTCGGGGGAGTGGAACAGCCCCAGCATTTT
NA	TRBV6-6	NA	TRBJ2-2	CASRLGNTGELFF	TGTGCCAGTCGACTAGGAAACACCGGGGAGCTGTTTTTT
NA	TRBV15	once	TRBJ1-4	CATSRDLNVNEKLFF	TGTGCCACCAGCAGAGATCTGAACGTAAATGAAAAACTGTTTTTT